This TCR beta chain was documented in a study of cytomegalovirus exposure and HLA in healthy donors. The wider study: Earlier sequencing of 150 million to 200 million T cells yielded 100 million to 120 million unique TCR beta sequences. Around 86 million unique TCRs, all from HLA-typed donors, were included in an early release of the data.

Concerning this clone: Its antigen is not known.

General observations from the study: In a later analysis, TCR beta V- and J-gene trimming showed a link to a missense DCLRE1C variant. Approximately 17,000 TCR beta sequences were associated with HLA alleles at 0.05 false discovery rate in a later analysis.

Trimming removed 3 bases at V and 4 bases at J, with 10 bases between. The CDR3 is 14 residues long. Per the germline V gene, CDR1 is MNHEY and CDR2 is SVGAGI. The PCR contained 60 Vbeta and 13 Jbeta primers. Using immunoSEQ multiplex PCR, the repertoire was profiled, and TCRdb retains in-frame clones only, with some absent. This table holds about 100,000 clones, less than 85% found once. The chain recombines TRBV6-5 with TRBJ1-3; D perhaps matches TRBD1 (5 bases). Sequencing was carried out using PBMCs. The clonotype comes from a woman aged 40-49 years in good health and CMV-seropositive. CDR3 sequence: CASSYAGQGNTIYF. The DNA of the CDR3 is TGTGCCAGCAGTTATGCAGGGCAAGGAAACACCATATATTTT.